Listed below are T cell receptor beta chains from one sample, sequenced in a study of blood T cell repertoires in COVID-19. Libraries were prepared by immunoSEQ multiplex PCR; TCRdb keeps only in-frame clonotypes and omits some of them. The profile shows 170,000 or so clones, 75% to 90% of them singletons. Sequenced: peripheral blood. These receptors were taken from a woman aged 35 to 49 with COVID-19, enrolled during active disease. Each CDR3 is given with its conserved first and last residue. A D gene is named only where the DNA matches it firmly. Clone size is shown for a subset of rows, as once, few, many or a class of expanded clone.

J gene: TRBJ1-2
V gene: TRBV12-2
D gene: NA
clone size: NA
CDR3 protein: CASRLALGQGGARGYTF
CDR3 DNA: TGTGCAAGTCGCTTAGCGCTGGGACAGGGTGGAGCGAGAGGCTACACCTTC

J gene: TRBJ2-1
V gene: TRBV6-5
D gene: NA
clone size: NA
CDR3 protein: CASSSGSSYNEQFF
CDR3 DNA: TGTGCCAGCAGCAGTGGGAGCTCCTACAATGAGCAGTTCTTC

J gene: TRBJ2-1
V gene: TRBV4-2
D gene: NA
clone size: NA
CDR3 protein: CASSLEGEQFF
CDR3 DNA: TGTGCCAGCAGCCTCGAGGGTGAGCAGTTCTTC

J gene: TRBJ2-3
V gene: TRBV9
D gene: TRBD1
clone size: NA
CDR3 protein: CASMATGYSDTQYF
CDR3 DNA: TGTGCCAGCATGGCGACAGGGTATTCGGATACGCAGTATTTT

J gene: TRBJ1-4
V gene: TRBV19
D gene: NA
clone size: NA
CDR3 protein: CASSGDILRAEKLFF
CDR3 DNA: TGTGCCAGTAGTGGGGACATCCTACGTGCAGAAAAACTGTTTTTT

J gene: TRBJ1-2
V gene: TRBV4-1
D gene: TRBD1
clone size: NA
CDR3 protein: CASSQARQGAGYGYTF
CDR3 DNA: TGCGCCAGCAGCCAAGCTAGACAGGGGGCAGGCTATGGCTACACCTTC

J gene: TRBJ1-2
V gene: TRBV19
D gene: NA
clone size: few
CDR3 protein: CASSIREDYGYTF
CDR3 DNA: TGTGCCAGTAGTATCAGGGAGGACTATGGCTACACCTTC

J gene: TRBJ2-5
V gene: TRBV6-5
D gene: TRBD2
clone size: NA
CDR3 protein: CASSLRGGLGTQYF
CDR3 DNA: TGTGCCAGCAGTCTCCGGGGGGGCCTCGGGACCCAGTACTTC

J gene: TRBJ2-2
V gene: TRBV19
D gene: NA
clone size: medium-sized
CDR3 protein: CASSGTGSGELFF
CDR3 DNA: TGTGCCAGTAGTGGAACAGGGTCCGGGGAGCTGTTTTTT

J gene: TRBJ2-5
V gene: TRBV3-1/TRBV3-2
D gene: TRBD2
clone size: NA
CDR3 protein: CASSPRTSGVLKTQYF
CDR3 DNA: TGTGCCAGCAGCCCCCGAACTAGCGGGGTGCTTAAGACCCAGTACTTC

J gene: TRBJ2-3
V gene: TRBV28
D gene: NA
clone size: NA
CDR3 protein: CASSLIGSPTDTQYF
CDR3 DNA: TGTGCCAGCAGTTTAATCGGGAGCCCCACAGATACGCAGTATTTT

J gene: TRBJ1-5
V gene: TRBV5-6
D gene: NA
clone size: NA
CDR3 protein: CASSLGHFNQPQHF
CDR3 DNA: TGTGCCAGCAGCTTGGGCCACTTCAATCAGCCCCAGCATTTT

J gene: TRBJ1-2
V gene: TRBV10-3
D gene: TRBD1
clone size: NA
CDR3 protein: CAIRGQDSYGYTF
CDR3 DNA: TGTGCCATCAGGGGACAGGACTCGTATGGCTACACCTTC

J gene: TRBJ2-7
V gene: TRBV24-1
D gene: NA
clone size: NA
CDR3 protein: CATSEPDSHPYEQYF
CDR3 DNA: TGTGCCACCAGTGAGCCGGACAGTCATCCCTACGAGCAGTACTTC

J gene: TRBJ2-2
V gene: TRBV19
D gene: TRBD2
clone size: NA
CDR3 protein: CASSISSGAGELFF
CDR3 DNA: TGTGCCAGTAGTATTTCTAGCGGGGCCGGGGAGCTGTTTTTT

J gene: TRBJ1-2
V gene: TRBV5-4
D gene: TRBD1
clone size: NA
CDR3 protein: CASSLRTGVGSYTF
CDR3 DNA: TGTGCCAGCAGCTTACGGACAGGGGTGGGGAGCTACACCTTC

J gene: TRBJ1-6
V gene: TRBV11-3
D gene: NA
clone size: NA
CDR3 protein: CASSVDSNNSPLHF
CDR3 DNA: TGTGCCAGCAGCGTAGACAGTAATAATTCACCCCTCCACTTT

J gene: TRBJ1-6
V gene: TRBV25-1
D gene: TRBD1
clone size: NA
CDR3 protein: CASSAKGGQSPLHF
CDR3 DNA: TGTGCCAGCAGTGCCAAAGGGGGACAGTCACCCCTCCACTTT

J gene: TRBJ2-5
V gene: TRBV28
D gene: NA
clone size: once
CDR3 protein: CASSSPGVPQETQYF
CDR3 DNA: TGTGCCAGCAGTTCGCCGGGAGTTCCCCAAGAGACCCAGTACTTC

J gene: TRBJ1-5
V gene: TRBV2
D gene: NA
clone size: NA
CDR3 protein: CASSATGYDASNQPQHF
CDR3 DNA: TGTGCCAGCAGTGCCACAGGGTATGATGCGAGCAATCAGCCCCAGCATTTT

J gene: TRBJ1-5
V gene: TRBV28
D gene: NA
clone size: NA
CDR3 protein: CASSLFPGRGYQPQHF
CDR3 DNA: TGTGCCAGCAGTTTATTCCCGGGCCGGGGTTATCAGCCCCAGCATTTT

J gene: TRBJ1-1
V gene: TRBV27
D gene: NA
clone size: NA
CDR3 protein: CASSFGHLNTEAFF
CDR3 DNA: TGTGCCAGCAGTTTCGGACACCTGAACACTGAAGCTTTCTTT